This passage covers 18 T cell receptor beta chains from one sample sequenced in a study of T cells in Graves' hyperthyroidism and ophthalmopathy. Amplified TCR beta CDR3 regions derived from RNA transcripts. Researchers ran a first-round RT-PCR on the TCR CDR3 using the HTBI primer set. TCRdb analysed the multiplex PCR reads with MiXCR anew, one entry per CDR3 protein. The sample lists hundreds of thousands of distinct CDR3 sequences; roughly 14% were seen once. The sequenced sample was blood. The origin of the receptors is a woman aged 50 to 65 with Graves' ophthalmopathy.

In its sample, this clonotype was seen a few times. The genes are TRBV7-9 and TRBJ2-3; 11 bases are a match to TRBD2. The germline V gene encodes CDR1 SEHNR and CDR2 FQNEAQ (reference sequence). The CDR3 spans 20 residues. With 5 bases clipped from V and 0 bases from J, the junction kept 16 bases outside the gene matches. Written as DNA, the CDR3 is TGTGCCAGCAGCCCGTTATTTTTTAGTAGCGGGAGGGCGAGCACAGATACGCAGTATTTT. It is translated as CASSPLFFSSGRASTDTQYF.

The rearrangement joins TRBV5-1 to TRBJ2-1; D is unresolved. Deletions cut 4 bases from V and 0 bases from J, with 11 bases between. Germline CDR1 SGHRS, CDR2 YFSETQ. The CDR3 sequence is 15 residues long. The chain's CDR3 is CASSPTENSYNEQFF. Here the CDR3 DNA reads TGCGCCAGCAGCCCTACAGAGAACTCCTACAATGAGCAGTTCTTC.

There are many counts of this clonotype. In DNA, the CDR3 is TGTGCCAGCTCACCACTGACACAGGAATCCCACTACGAGCAGTACTTC. Its protein product is CASSPLTQESHYEQYF. This chain connects TRBV18 to TRBJ2-7, with D tentatively TRBD1 (5 bases). V gave up 1 base and J gave up 3 bases, with 16 bases separating them. Per germline, CDR1 KGHSH and CDR2 LQKENI. The CDR3 runs to 16 residues. Complete variable domain (other parts from reference TRBV18 and TRBJ2-7): NAGVMQNPRHLVRRRGQEARLRCSPMKGHSHVYWYRQLPEEGLKFMVYLQKENIIDESGMPKERFSAEFPKEGPSILRIQQVVRGDSAAYFCASSPLTQESHYEQYFGPGTRLTVT.

This clonotype was seen many times. The chain uses TRBV18 and TRBJ2-7, with 11 positions matching TRBD1. The CDR3 runs 15 residues. With V trimmed by 4 bases and J by 3 bases, 5 bases remained unmatched. Germline V CDR1 and CDR2: KGHSH, LQKENI. DNA for the CDR3: TGTGCCAGCTCACGATCCGGGACAGGGGGCTACGAGCAGTACTTC. As protein: CASSRSGTGGYEQYF.

This clonotype was counted only a few times. This chain links TRBV7-9 with TRBJ1-1; D gene unclear. Trimming took 5 bases from V and 1 from J, leaving 8 bases between them. This CDR3 has 13 amino acids. The germline CDR1 and CDR2 sequences are SEHNR and FQNEAQ (reference sequence). CDR3 coding DNA: TGTGCCAGCAGCCCGACACCGAACACTGAAGCTTTCTTT. This translates into CASSPTPNTEAFF.

The genes are TRBV6-4 and TRBJ2-5, with D maybe TRBD2 (6 bases). Trimming took off 7 bases at V and 5 bases at J, with 11 bases between the two ends. The germline CDR1 and CDR2 sequences are MRHNA and SNTAGT. The CDR3 loop spans 12 amino acids. The CDR3 loop reads CASTAGRETQYF. The CDR3 coding sequence is TGTGCCAGCACCGCGGGGCGGGAGACCCAGTACTTC.

This clonotype was detected many times. The chain couples TRBV6-2 or TRBV6-3 to TRBJ2-1; TRBD2 aligns across 13 bases. The CDR3 has 16 residues. The junction had 9 bases not matched to a gene; V was cut back by 5 bases and J by 8 bases. Per the germline V gene, CDR1 is MNHEY and CDR2 is SVGEGT. The CDR3, as DNA: TGTGCCAGCAGTCACCCGGGACTAGCGGGAACTTATGAGCAGTTCTTC. Encoded protein: CASSHPGLAGTYEQFF.

This clonotype was detected only a few times. J is TRBJ2-2 and V is TRBV24-1; D is unresolved. Trimming removed 9 bases from V and 6 bases from J, with 7 bases in between. CDR3 length equals 11 residues. CDR1 and CDR2 from the germline V gene are KGHDR and SFDVKD. CDR3: CATLHSGELFF. The CDR3 DNA follows: TGTGCCACCCTACACTCCGGGGAGCTGTTTTTT.

This clonotype was counted between two and nine times. The CDR3: CSVDSRGAGYGYTF. The CDR3 nucleotides read TGCAGCGTTGACTCACGGGGGGCGGGATATGGCTACACCTTC. The chain employs TRBV29-1 and TRBJ1-2; possible D gene TRBD1, 6 bases. The CDR3 extends over 14 amino acids. V was pared by 3 bases and J by 5 bases, with 16 bases between. The germline CDR1 and CDR2 sequences are SQVTM and ANQGSEA.

This clonotype was detected a few times. This chain uses TRBV27 with TRBJ2-4, with TRBD1 identical over 9 bases. The CDR3 has 14 residues. CDR1 is MNHEY and CDR2 is SMNVEV in the germline V gene (reference sequence). J lost 0 bases, V lost 8 bases, and 2 bases had no gene match. This CDR3 reads CASGTGIAKNIQYF. The CDR3 nucleotides are TGTGCCAGCGGGACAGGGATAGCCAAAAACATTCAGTACTTC.

A remark on this clonotype: This may be a read error: a much more frequent sequence differs by one nucleotide. The chain has TRBV7-8 and TRBJ2-7; possible D gene TRBD1, 6 bases. The germline CDR1 and CDR2 sequences are SGHVS and FQNEAQ. CDR3 length: 18 residues. V dropped 3 bases and J dropped 2 bases, with 23 bases sitting between them. This CDR3 reads CASSFGTLWTVNTYEQYF. Written as DNA, the CDR3 is TGTGCCAGCAGCTTCGGGACCCTCTGGACAGTAAATACCTACGAGCAGTACTTC.

This clonotype was observed many times. The CDR3, as DNA: TGTGCCAGCAGCCCAGGGACGGAAAGGGAGCAGTACTTC. Translation: CASSPGTEREQYF. This sequence joins TRBV11-2 and TRBJ2-7; D is tentatively TRBD1 or TRBD2 (5 bases each). Germline V CDR1 and CDR2: SGHAT, FQNNGV. V lost 5 bases and J 7 bases, leaving 15 bases between the germline ends. The CDR3 has 13 residues.

The chain uses TRBV20-1 and TRBJ2-2; D is unclear. V shed 2 bases and J shed 2 bases, with 12 bases lying between them. The length of the CDR3 is 15 residues. Germline-derived CDR1 and CDR2 are DFQATT and SNEGSKA (reference sequence). CDR3 DNA: TGCAGTGCTAGAAGATTAGGACCAAACACCGGGGAGCTGTTTTTT. This gives the protein CSARRLGPNTGELFF.

Only a few counts were recorded for this clonotype. The chain's CDR3 is CARKDRAISSTDTQYF. CDR3 nucleotide sequence: TGTGCCAGAAAAGACAGGGCCATAAGTTCCACAGATACGCAGTATTTT. The rearrangement links TRBV15 to TRBJ2-3, with TRBD1 matching 7 bases. This CDR3 has 16 amino acids. Looked up from germline, CDR1 is LNHNV and CDR2 is YYDKDF (reference sequence). V shed 10 bases, J shed 2 bases, and the junction held 15 bases outside the gene matches.

This chain joins TRBV11-2 and TRBJ1-4; possible D gene TRBD1, 6 bases. Trimming took 2 bases from V and 3 from J, leaving 13 bases between them. CDR3 length: 16 residues. Germline loops: CDR1 SGHAT, CDR2 FQNNGV. CDR3 protein: CASSLMFGGPNEKLFF. Written as DNA, the CDR3 is TGTGCCAGCAGCTTAATGTTTGGGGGCCCTAATGAAAAACTGTTTTTT.

This clonotype was observed at least ten times. The chain couples TRBV18 to TRBJ2-1; 11 positions agree with TRBD2. V was clipped by 0 bases and J by 6 bases; unmatched bases: 4. CDR1 and CDR2 from the germline V gene are KGHSH and LQKENI. There are 16 residues in the CDR3. CDR3 loop: CASSPPLAGGLNEQFF. As DNA, the CDR3 is TGTGCCAGCTCACCACCGTTAGCGGGAGGGCTCAATGAGCAGTTCTTC.

This chain uses TRBV19 with TRBJ2-3, with TRBD2 identical over 8 bases. V was clipped by 5 bases and J by 2 bases; unmatched bases: 3. CDR1 LNHDA and CDR2 SQIVND come from the germline V gene (reference sequence). This CDR3 is 14 amino acids long. The CDR3 reads CASSGLAPTDTQYF. Here the CDR3 DNA reads TGTGCCAGTAGTGGACTAGCTCCCACAGATACGCAGTATTTT. The complete variable domain, with remaining parts taken from reference TRBV19 and TRBJ2-3, reads DGGITQSPKYLFRKEGQNVTLSCEQNLNHDAMYWYRQDPGQGLRLIYYSQIVNDFQKGDIAEGYSVSREKKESFPLTVTSAQKNPTAFYLCASSGLAPTDTQYFGPGTRLTVL.

The chain is built from TRBV5-6 and TRBJ2-1; 7 nucleotides agree with TRBD2. Losses at the gene ends were 1 base for V and 1 base for J; bases not matched to a gene: 2. Per germline, CDR1 SGHDT and CDR2 YYEEEE. The CDR3 loop spans 15 amino acids. CDR3: CASSLWEGSYNEQFF. The CDR3 DNA is TGTGCCAGCAGCTTGTGGGAGGGGTCCTACAATGAGCAGTTCTTC.